The 17 T cell receptor beta chains given below trace back to one sample, sequenced in a study of CD8 T cells in ankylosing spondylitis. TCRdb re-analysed the 5' RACE reads in MiXCR, keeping a single row per CDR3 protein. The sample shows around 330,000 distinct CDR3 sequences, approximately 10% of them seen only once. The sequenced sample was blood, either unsorted or a sorted T cell fraction (not recorded which). The source is a female donor with ankylosing spondylitis or in good health (not recorded which).

The chain carries TRBV20-1 and TRBJ2-1; the D gene is possibly TRBD1 (5 bases). Germline loops: CDR1 DFQATT, CDR2 SNEGSKA (reference sequence). The CDR3 totals 16 residues. The CDR3: CSSRGRAGSSYNEQFF. Here the CDR3 DNA reads TGCAGCTCTAGGGGCCGGGCCGGTAGCTCCTACAATGAGCAGTTCTTC.

This clonotype came up a few times. The V call is TRBV3-1, the J call TRBJ2-1, with D possibly TRBD2 on 5 matching bases. This CDR3 is 12 amino acids long. The V end lost 1 base, the J end lost 15 bases, and 13 bases lay between the germline ends. CDR1 is LGHDT, CDR2 YNNKEL, per germline (reference sequence). The CDR3 loop is CASSQGENGRFF. DNA of the CDR3: TGTGCCAGCAGCCAAGGGGAGAATGGTCGGTTCTTC.

The chain employs TRBV20-1 and TRBJ1-5; 11 positions match TRBD1. The germline V gene has CDR1 DFQATT and CDR2 SNEGSKA (reference sequence). V was clipped by 0 bases and J by 3 bases; unmatched bases: 7. There are 17 residues in the CDR3. The chain's CDR3 is CSARERGGQGDNQPQHF. The CDR3 bases are TGCAGTGCTAGAGAGCGGGGGGGACAGGGGGACAATCAGCCCCAGCATTTT.

This chain links TRBV5-1 with TRBJ1-3; 7 bases are shared with TRBD1. This CDR3 has 15 amino acids. V lost 4 bases and J lost 0; bases outside the gene matches: 4. Per the germline V gene, CDR1 is SGHRS and CDR2 is YFSETQ. CDR3 nucleotides: TGCGCCAGCAGCATGACAGGGCTCTCTGGAAACACCATATATTTT. Encoded protein: CASSMTGLSGNTIYF.

This clonotype has ten or more counts. V and J are TRBV20-1 and TRBJ2-2; 11 nucleotides agree with TRBD1. Germline CDR1 and CDR2: DFQATT and SNEGSKA (reference sequence). The CDR3 contains 14 residues. V lost 4 bases and J lost 6; bases outside the gene matches: 4. The chain's CDR3 is CSATGTGGAGELFF. The CDR3, as DNA: TGCAGTGCTACCGGGACAGGGGGGGCCGGGGAGCTGTTTTTT.

The gene calls are TRBV18 and TRBJ2-2; D unresolved. In germline, CDR1 is KGHSH, CDR2 LQKENI. Between the trimmed V and J ends, which lost 1 base and 0 bases, there was a span of 3 bases. CDR3 size: 14 residues. CDR3 nucleotides: TGTGCCAGCTCACCACAGACGAACACCGGGGAGCTGTTTTTT. Its translation: CASSPQTNTGELFF. Using reference TRBV18 and TRBJ2-2 for the parts outside the CDR3, the full variable domain is NAGVMQNPRHLVRRRGQEARLRCSPMKGHSHVYWYRQLPEEGLKFMVYLQKENIIDESGMPKERFSAEFPKEGPSILRIQQVVRGDSAAYFCASSPQTNTGELFFGEGSRLTVL.

A few counts support this clonotype. This sequence joins TRBV5-1 and TRBJ1-5; 9 bases line up with TRBD1. The CDR3 covers 15 residues. The germline V gene encodes CDR1 SGHRS and CDR2 YFSETQ. V lost 3 bases to trimming and J lost 3 bases; unmatched junction nucleotides: 4. The CDR3 DNA is TGCGCCAGCAGCTCCGGGACAGGGATCAATCAGCCCCAGCATTTT. It yields the protein CASSSGTGINQPQHF. The whole variable domain, remainder taken from reference TRBV5-1 and TRBJ1-5, is KAGVTQTPRYLIKTRGQQVTLSCSPISGHRSVSWYQQTPGQGLQFLFEYFSETQRNKGNFPGRFSGRQFSNSRSEMNVSTLELGDSALYLCASSSGTGINQPQHFGDGTRLSIL.

This clonotype was counted between two and nine times. The rearrangement uses TRBV5-1 and TRBJ2-7; 9 nucleotides match TRBD2. CDR1 SGHRS and CDR2 YFSETQ come from the germline V gene. The CDR3 sequence is 14 residues long. V was clipped by 4 bases and J by 0 bases; unmatched bases: 2. As DNA, the CDR3 is TGCGCCAGCAGCGCGGGGGGGCTCTCCTACGAGCAGTACTTC. Translation gives CASSAGGLSYEQYF.

This clonotype was counted a few times. The rearrangement joins TRBV7-8 to TRBJ2-7, with D possibly TRBD1 on 6 matching bases. The CDR3 covers 16 residues. CDR1 SGHVS and CDR2 FQNEAQ come from the germline V gene. Between the trimmed V and J ends, which lost 1 base and 2 bases, there was a span of 15 bases. As DNA, the CDR3 is TGTGCCAGCAGCTTAGGAGCCCGACAGGAGACCTACGAGCAGTACTTC. Residues: CASSLGARQETYEQYF. Complete variable domain (other parts from reference TRBV7-8 and TRBJ2-7): GAGVSQSPRYKVAKRGQDVALRCDPISGHVSLFWYQQALGQGPEFLTYFQNEAQLDKSGLPSDRFFAERPEGSVSTLKIQRTQQEDSAVYLCASSLGARQETYEQYFGPGTRLTVT.

V is TRBV20-1 and J is TRBJ2-2; TRBD1 aligns across 12 bases. The CDR3 extends over 16 amino acids. Unmatched junction bases numbered 11, after V lost 6 bases and J lost 6 bases. The germline V gene encodes CDR1 DFQATT and CDR2 SNEGSKA (reference sequence). The CDR3 protein is CSATGQGAVTAGELFF. For the CDR3, the DNA is TGCAGTGCCACGGGACAGGGGGCGGTGACGGCCGGGGAGCTGTTTTTT.

Only a few counts were recorded for this clonotype. The V and J genes are TRBV12-3 or TRBV12-4 and TRBJ1-5; D remains unclear. The CDR3 is made up of 15 amino acids. Trimming removed 2 bases from V and 0 bases from J, with 8 bases in between. The CDR3 sequence: CASSLLGPSNQPQHF. The CDR3 nucleotides read TGTGCCAGCAGTTTATTGGGTCCTAGCAATCAGCCCCAGCATTTT.

Many counts were recorded for this clonotype. J is TRBJ2-1 and V is TRBV11-2; D unresolved. V was cut by 2 bases and J by 9 bases, with 8 bases left in between. The CDR3 length is 12 residues. The germline CDR1 and CDR2 sequences are SGHAT and FQNNGV. CDR3 region: CASSLISSEQFF. The CDR3 DNA is TGTGCCAGCAGCTTAATTTCAAGTGAGCAGTTCTTC.

The chain carries TRBV7-2 and TRBJ1-5, with 7 positions matching TRBD1. V was pared by 5 bases and J by 1 base, with 5 bases of the junction left unmatched. CDR1 is SGHTA and CDR2 is FQGNSA in the germline V gene. The CDR3 consists of 15 residues. The CDR3 spells CASSLEQGSNQPQHF. CDR3 bases: TGTGCCAGCAGCCTGGAACAGGGGAGCAATCAGCCCCAGCATTTT. Together with reference TRBV7-2 and TRBJ1-5, the CDR3 gives the full variable domain: GAGVSQSPSNKVTEKGKDVELRCDPISGHTALYWYRQSLGQGLEFLIYFQGNSAPDKSGLPSDRFSAERTGGSVSTLTIQRTQQEDSAVYLCASSLEQGSNQPQHFGDGTRLSIL.

Ten or more counts support this clonotype. The chain carries TRBV5-1 and TRBJ1-2; 7 positions match TRBD1. This CDR3 is 16 amino acids long. The junction had 10 bases not matched to a gene; V was cut back by 5 bases and J by 0 bases. The germline gives CDR1 SGHRS, CDR2 YFSETQ. The CDR3 loop is CASSPRQGTTNYGYTF. The CDR3, as DNA: TGCGCCAGCAGTCCACGACAGGGAACTACTAACTATGGCTACACCTTC.

This clonotype was counted many times. The chain combines TRBV18 with TRBJ2-2, with 8 bases identical to TRBD2. The ends lost 0 bases at V and 3 bases at J; junction bases unmatched: 3. The CDR3 loop spans 16 amino acids. CDR1 and CDR2 from the germline V gene are KGHSH and LQKENI. The CDR3 loop is CASSPPTSAYTGELFF. DNA of the CDR3: TGTGCCAGCTCACCACCGACTAGCGCTTACACCGGGGAGCTGTTTTTT. Drawing the rest from reference TRBV18 and TRBJ2-2, the complete variable domain is NAGVMQNPRHLVRRRGQEARLRCSPMKGHSHVYWYRQLPEEGLKFMVYLQKENIIDESGMPKERFSAEFPKEGPSILRIQQVVRGDSAAYFCASSPPTSAYTGELFFGEGSRLTVL.

In this sample, this clonotype turned up many times. The rearrangement links TRBV24-1 to TRBJ1-1; no clear D gene. This CDR3 is built from 15 residues. V lost 4 bases and J lost 1, with 12 bases in between. The germline CDR1 and CDR2 sequences are KGHDR and SFDVKD. The CDR3 DNA follows: TGTGCCACCAGTGACCGTAGGGCCCCGAACACTGAAGCTTTCTTT. Protein product: CATSDRRAPNTEAFF.

This clonotype was seen many times. The chain employs TRBV11-2 and TRBJ2-2; the D gene could be TRBD1 or TRBD2 (6 bases each). With 5 bases removed from V and 2 bases from J, the gap between germline ends came to 21 bases. The CDR3 covers 18 residues. Germline CDR1 reads SGHAT; CDR2 reads FQNNGV. The CDR3 DNA is TGTGCCAGCAGCCGACTTTCTAGCTGGGGGGCTAACACCGGGGAGCTGTTTTTT. Translation: CASSRLSSWGANTGELFF.